This entry describes one T cell receptor (beta chain). No cognate antigen has been identified for it. Per-nucleotide qualities are absent, and no much larger clonotype sits a single base away. Whole blood was collected in K2EDTA tubes by collaborating institutions according to the institutions' own protocols. For TCRbeta analysis, collaborator samples were shipped as frozen whole blood, as isolated PBMCs, or as DNA extracted from either sample type. The immunoSEQ Assay, a bias-controlled multiplex PCR, was used to amplify TCRbeta CDR3 regions from genomic DNA. Per the original workflow: Nucleated cell counts per sample were estimated from amplification of reference gene primers within the assay. Sequence reads were collapsed and filtered to measure the absolute abundance of every unique TCRbeta CDR3 rearrangement. For each sample, productive Simpson clonality was calculated as the square root of Simpson's diversity index across productive rearrangements. TCRdb retrieved this table from immuneACCESS and kept in-frame rearrangements only. Not all clones are present; in checked studies, unresolved V genes account for under half, and no reason is known for the remainder. D and trimming were read from the DNA, whereas the V and J calls and clone size are those reported in that table. The sample table lists about 120,000 clones, approximately 85% of them with a count of one. Around 27% of the sample comes from the top ten.

This sample is drawn from a study of blood T cell repertoires in COVID-19 (dated by TCRdb to the early 2020s). For the study in its entirety: The collaborator samples originated in the United States, Italy and Spain and spanned the acute and convalescent phases of COVID-19. The samples were drawn from two sources: the first 160 participants of the ongoing ImmuneRACE study, and 1,254 subjects contributed by 6 global collaborators. The repertoires were released in a freely available public database meant as a resource for research on the immune response to SARS-CoV-2. Where available, HLA class I and class II types were obtained from metadata supplied by the sample provider rather than from assay-based typing. Deeply sampled blood TCRbeta repertoires from subjects exposed to, actively infected with, or recovered from COVID-19 were included in the dataset. The prospective study material was composed of cDNA or gDNA derived from T cells, B-cell-depleted T cells, or PBMCs. Nearly every sample came with metadata listing a de-identified subject ID, COVID-19 status, age in years and sex.

Overall study outcomes, separate from this receptor: How much clinical and demographic metadata was included differed by source and by participant, and the metadata was provided uncurated.

V lost 0 bases and J lost 2 bases; the stretch between them is 4 bases long. Including cysteine and phenylalanine, the CDR3 has 13 amino acids. CDR3 DNA is the only sequence kept; it has 39 bases, read in frame from the first base. From a lookup of the germline V gene (reference sequence), CDR1 and CDR2 are LNHNV and YYDKDF. The sequence came from a woman at least 80 years old with acute or convalescent COVID-19. Sequencing was performed on peripheral blood. This receptor chain uses TRBV15 and TRBJ1-1; the D gene cannot be named for sure. The CDR3 here reads CATSREANTEAFF. The base sequence is TGTGCCACCAGCAGAGAGGCCAACACTGAAGCTTTCTTT.